The rows below give T cell receptor beta chains drawn from one sample of a study of blood T cell repertoires in COVID-19. The table came from immunoSEQ multiplex PCR; TCRdb's copy has only in-frame clones and leaves some out. The sample includes around 68,000 clones, approximately 85% of them seen just once. Sequenced sample: peripheral blood. Receptor source: a human donor in a cohort sampled during active COVID-19. The CDR3 runs from the conserved cysteine through the conserved F or W. D genes are given only for firm matches. Clone sizes are given selectively: once, few, many, or a class where the clone is expanded.

TRBD1	NA	14	TRBV2	TRBJ2-4	TGTGCCAGCAACGGACAGGGAGGAGGAAACATTCAGTACTTC	CASNGQGGGNIQYF
NA	few	13	TRBV5-1	TRBJ1-2	TGCGCCAGCAGCTTGGAGAGGGATTATGGCTACACCTTC	CASSLERDYGYTF
NA	NA	11	TRBV19	TRBJ2-7	TGTGCCAGTAGTACAGGGGCCGAGCAGTACTTC	CASSTGAEQYF
NA	once	11	TRBV5-4	TRBJ2-5	TGTGCCAGCGGCAACCAACAGACCCAGTACTTC	CASGNQQTQYF
NA	NA	14	TRBV24-1	TRBJ2-2	TGTGCCACCAGTGATTACAAGAACACCGGGGAGCTGTTTTTT	CATSDYKNTGELFF
TRBD1	NA	17	TRBV18	TRBJ1-4	TGTGCCAGCTCACCAACGGGACAGGGGGATGCTAATGAAAAACTGTTTTTT	CASSPTGQGDANEKLFF
TRBD2	NA	12	TRBV5-5	TRBJ2-7	TGTGCCAGCAGCCTGGGCGGGAGCGAGCAGTACTTC	CASSLGGSEQYF
TRBD1	NA	14	TRBV6-6	TRBJ2-7	TGTGCCAGCAGTCTCCGGGACAGCTACGACGAGCAGTACTTC	CASSLRDSYDEQYF
NA	NA	13	TRBV6-6	TRBJ2-7	TGTGCCAGCAGTTACTACGGAGGCTACGAGCAGTACTTC	CASSYYGGYEQYF
TRBD1	NA	15	TRBV11-2	TRBJ1-6	TGTGCCAGCAGCGCTGGGACAGGGTACTCTTCACCCCTCCACTTT	CASSAGTGYSSPLHF
NA	NA	16	TRBV4-1	TRBJ1-5	TGCGCCAGCAGCCAAGATCAGCCCGGGAGCAATCAGCCCCAGCATTTT	CASSQDQPGSNQPQHF
NA	NA	12	TRBV19	TRBJ2-1	TGTGCCAGTAGTATTGGCAGGTATGAGCAGTTCTTC	CASSIGRYEQFF
NA	NA	15	TRBV7-8	TRBJ2-7	TGTGCCAGCAGCCAAAGGCAGGGGACCTTTGGGGAGCAGTACTTC	CASSQRQGTFGEQYF
TRBD1	NA	18	TRBV6-6	TRBJ1-4	TGTGCCAGCAGCCGAGGGACAGGACCCGTACCAACTAATGAAAAACTGTTTTTT	CASSRGTGPVPTNEKLFF
NA	NA	13	TRBV12-3/TRBV12-4	TRBJ2-1	TGTGCCAGCAGTTTAGCTCTGTACAACGAGCAGTTCTTC	CASSLALYNEQFF
NA	NA	16	TRBV27	TRBJ1-2	TGTGCCAGCAGCCGATCCTCACAGGGAAAGGGGCATGGCTACACCTTC	CASSRSSQGKGHGYTF
NA	NA	14	TRBV3-1/TRBV3-2	TRBJ2-2	TGTGCCAGCAGCCAAGTCGGAGGGACCGGGGAGCTGTTTTTT	CASSQVGGTGELFF
NA	NA	15	TRBV18	TRBJ2-3	TGTGCCAGCTCACCACGCGGGGAGATCACAGATACGCAGTATTTT	CASSPRGEITDTQYF
NA	NA	15	TRBV10-1	TRBJ2-5	TGCGCCAGCAGTGGTAATTCGAGGGGGAGAGAGACCCAGTACTTC	CASSGNSRGRETQYF
TRBD2	NA	18	TRBV7-3	TRBJ2-1	TGTGCCAGCAGCTTGATTGGTGTGGCGGGAGGGACCAGAAATGAGCAGTTCTTC	CASSLIGVAGGTRNEQFF
TRBD1	NA	16	TRBV23-1	TRBJ2-7	TGCGCCAGCAGTCAATCCCCGGGACAGGACATCTACGAGCAGTACTTC	CASSQSPGQDIYEQYF
NA	NA	16	TRBV14	TRBJ1-3	TGTGCCAGCAGCCAAGGCCCGAGGCTCTCTGGAAACACCATATATTTT	CASSQGPRLSGNTIYF